This T cell receptor beta chain came from a study of cytomegalovirus exposure and HLA in healthy donors. Study background: Prior work identified 117 million unique TCR beta sequences in approximately 200 million T cells. Study conclusions and caveats: TCR beta sequences reportedly predicted most subjects' HLA-A and HLA-B alleles accurately. A later analysis linked a missense DCLRE1C variant to TCR beta V- and J-gene trimming. Most of the TCR beta V segments (in an earlier analysis) were productive either about 90% or about 30% of the time.

The ends lost 1 base at V and 8 bases at J; junction bases unmatched: 7. The CDR3 totals 16 residues. The germline V gene has CDR1 MGHRA and CDR2 YSYEKL. It was with 60 Vbeta and 13 Jbeta primers that the PCR ran. Repertoires were generated with immunoSEQ multiplex PCR, while TCRdb's copy carries only in-frame clones and drops some. Found here are around 99,000 clones, 76% of them singletons; the top ten hold 7.7%. Points on this clone: Its target is unknown.

The source of this sequence is a woman between 45 and 60 years old in good health and CMV-seropositive. Material for sequencing was PBMCs. This chain joins TRBV4-1 and TRBJ2-1; TRBD2 agrees at 11 bases. The CDR3 DNA sequence: TGCGCCAGCAGCCAAGTTAGCGGGGGGGCGGTCGATGAGCAGTTCTTC. This gives the protein CASSQVSGGAVDEQFF.